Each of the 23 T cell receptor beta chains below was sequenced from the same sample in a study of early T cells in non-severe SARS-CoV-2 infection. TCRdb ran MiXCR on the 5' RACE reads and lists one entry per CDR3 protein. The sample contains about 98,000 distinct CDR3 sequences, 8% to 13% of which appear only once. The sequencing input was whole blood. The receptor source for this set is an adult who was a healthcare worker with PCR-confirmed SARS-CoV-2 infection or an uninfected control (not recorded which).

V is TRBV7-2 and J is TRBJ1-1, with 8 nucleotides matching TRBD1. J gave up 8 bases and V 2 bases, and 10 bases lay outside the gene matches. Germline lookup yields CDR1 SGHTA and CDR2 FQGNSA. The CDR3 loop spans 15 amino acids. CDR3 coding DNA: TGTGCCAGCAGCTTAACCCCCGGACAGGGAGTAGAAGCTTTCTTT. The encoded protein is CASSLTPGQGVEAFF.

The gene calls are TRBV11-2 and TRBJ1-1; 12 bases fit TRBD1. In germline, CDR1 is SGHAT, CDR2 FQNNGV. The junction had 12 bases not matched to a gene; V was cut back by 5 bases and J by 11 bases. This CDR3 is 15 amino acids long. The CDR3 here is CASSERGTGGWNAFF. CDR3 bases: TGTGCCAGCAGCGAGCGAGGGACAGGGGGCTGGAATGCTTTCTTT.

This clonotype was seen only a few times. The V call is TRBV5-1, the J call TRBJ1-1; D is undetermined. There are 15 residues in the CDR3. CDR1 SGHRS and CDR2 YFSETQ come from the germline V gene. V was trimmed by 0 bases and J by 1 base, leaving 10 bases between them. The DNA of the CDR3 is TGCGCCAGCAGCTTGGGTCTAATTCAGAACACTGAAGCTTTCTTT. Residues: CASSLGLIQNTEAFF.

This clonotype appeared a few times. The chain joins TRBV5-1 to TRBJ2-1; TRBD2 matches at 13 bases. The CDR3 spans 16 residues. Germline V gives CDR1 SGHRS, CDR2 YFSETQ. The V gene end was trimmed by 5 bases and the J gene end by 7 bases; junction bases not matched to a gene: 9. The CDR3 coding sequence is TGCGCCAGCAGTCCCCCACTAGCGGGAGGGAGGAATGAGCAGTTCTTC. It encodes CASSPPLAGGRNEQFF.

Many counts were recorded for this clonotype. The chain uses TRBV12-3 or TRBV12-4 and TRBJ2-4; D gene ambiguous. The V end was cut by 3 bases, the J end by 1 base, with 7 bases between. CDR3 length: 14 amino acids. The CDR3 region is CASSFLMAKNIQYF. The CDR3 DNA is TGTGCCAGCAGTTTTTTGATGGCCAAAAACATTCAGTACTTC.

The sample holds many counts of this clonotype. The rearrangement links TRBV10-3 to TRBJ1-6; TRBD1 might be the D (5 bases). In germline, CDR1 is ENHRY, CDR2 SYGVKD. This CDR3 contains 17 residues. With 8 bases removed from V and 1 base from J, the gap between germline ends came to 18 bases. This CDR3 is CAIGSRGRRSYNSPLHF. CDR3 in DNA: TGTGCCATCGGGTCGAGGGGCCGTCGTTCCTATAATTCACCCCTCCACTTT.

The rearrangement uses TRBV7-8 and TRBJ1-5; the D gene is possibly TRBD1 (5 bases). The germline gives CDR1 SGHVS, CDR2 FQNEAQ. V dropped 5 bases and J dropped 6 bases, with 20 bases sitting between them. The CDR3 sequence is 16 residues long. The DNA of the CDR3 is TGTGCCAGCAGCCCGTTCGGGGCTAGCGGTGGTCAGCCCCAGCATTTT. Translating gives CASSPFGASGGQPQHF. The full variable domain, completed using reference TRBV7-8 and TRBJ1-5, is GAGVSQSPRYKVAKRGQDVALRCDPISGHVSLFWYQQALGQGPEFLTYFQNEAQLDKSGLPSDRFFAERPEGSVSTLKIQRTQQEDSAVYLCASSPFGASGGQPQHFGDGTRLSIL.

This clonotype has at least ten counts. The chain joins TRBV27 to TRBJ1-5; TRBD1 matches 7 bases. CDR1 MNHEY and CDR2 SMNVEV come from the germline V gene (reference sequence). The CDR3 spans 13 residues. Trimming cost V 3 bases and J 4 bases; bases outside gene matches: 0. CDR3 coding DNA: TGTGCCAGCAGTTTGGGACAGAATCAGCCCCAGCATTTT. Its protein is CASSLGQNQPQHF.

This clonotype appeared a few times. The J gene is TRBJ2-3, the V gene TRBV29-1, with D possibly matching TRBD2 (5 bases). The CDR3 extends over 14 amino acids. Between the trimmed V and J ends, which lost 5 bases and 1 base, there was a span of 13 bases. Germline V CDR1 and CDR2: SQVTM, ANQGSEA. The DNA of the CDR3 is TGCAGCGTTCAAATTGCTAGCCGCACAGATACGCAGTATTTT. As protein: CSVQIASRTDTQYF.

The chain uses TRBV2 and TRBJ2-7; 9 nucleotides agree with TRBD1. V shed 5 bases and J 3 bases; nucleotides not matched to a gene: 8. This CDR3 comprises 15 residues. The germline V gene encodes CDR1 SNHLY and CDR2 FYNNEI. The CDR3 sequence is CASSPSDRGSYEQYF. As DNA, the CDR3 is TGTGCCAGCAGTCCCTCGGACAGGGGAAGCTACGAGCAGTACTTC.

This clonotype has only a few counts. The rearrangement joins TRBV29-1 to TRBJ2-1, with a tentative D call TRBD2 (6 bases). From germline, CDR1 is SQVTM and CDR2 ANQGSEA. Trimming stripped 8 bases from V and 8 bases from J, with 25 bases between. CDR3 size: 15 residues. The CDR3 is CSTKALGLLFHEQFF. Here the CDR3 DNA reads TGCAGCACCAAAGCCCTGGGACTCCTCTTCCATGAGCAGTTCTTC.

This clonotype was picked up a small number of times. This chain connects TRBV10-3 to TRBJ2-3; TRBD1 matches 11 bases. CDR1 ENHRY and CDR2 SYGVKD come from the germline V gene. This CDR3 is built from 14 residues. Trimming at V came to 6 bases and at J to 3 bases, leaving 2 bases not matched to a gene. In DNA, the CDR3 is TGTGCCATCAGGGGGACAGGGGGAACAGATACGCAGTATTTT. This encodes CAIRGTGGTDTQYF.

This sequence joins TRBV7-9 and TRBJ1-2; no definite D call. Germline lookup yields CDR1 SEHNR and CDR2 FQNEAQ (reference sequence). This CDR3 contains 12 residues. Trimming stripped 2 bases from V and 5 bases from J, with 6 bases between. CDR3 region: CASSLKGYGYTF. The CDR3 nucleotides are TGTGCCAGCAGCTTAAAAGGATATGGCTACACCTTC.

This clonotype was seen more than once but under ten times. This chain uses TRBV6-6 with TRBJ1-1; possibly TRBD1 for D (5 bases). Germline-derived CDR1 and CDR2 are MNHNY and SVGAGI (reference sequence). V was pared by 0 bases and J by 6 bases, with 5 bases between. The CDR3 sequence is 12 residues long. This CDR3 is CASSYSGAEAFF. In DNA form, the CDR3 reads TGTGCCAGCAGTTACTCGGGGGCTGAAGCTTTCTTT.

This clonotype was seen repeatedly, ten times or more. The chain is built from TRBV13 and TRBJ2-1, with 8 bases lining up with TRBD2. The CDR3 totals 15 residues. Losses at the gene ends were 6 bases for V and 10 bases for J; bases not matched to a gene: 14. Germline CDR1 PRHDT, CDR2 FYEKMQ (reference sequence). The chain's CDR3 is CASRSSGEGGNEQFF. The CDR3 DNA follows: TGTGCCAGCAGGAGTAGCGGGGAAGGGGGAAACGAGCAGTTCTTC.

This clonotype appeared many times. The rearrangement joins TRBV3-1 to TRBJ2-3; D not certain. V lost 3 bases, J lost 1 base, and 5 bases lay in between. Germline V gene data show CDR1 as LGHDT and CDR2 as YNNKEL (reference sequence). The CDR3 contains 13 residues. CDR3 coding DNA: TGTGCCAGCAGCCACCTAGGCACAGATACGCAGTATTTT. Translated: CASSHLGTDTQYF.

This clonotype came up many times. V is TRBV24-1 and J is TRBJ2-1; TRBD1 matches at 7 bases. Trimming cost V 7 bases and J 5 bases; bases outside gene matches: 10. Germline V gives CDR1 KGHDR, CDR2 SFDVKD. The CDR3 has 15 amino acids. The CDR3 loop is CATSPQDRIHNEQFF. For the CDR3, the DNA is TGTGCCACCAGCCCACAGGACAGGATCCACAATGAGCAGTTCTTC.

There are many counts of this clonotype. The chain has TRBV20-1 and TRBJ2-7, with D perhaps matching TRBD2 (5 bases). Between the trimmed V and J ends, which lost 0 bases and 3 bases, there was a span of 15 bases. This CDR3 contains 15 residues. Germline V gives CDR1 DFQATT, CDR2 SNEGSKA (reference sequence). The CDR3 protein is CSARDSAGVIYEQYF. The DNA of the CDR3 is TGCAGTGCTAGAGATAGCGCGGGCGTCATCTACGAGCAGTACTTC.

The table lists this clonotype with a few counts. CDR3 sequence reads: CASSLGGANTDTQYF. The CDR3 region has the DNA TGTGCCAGCAGCCTTGGGGGGGCGAACACAGATACGCAGTATTTT. The rearrangement joins TRBV12-3 or TRBV12-4 to TRBJ2-3, with TRBD2 as a possible D gene (7 bases). The CDR3 totals 15 residues. Trimming took 6 bases from V and 2 from J, leaving 15 bases between them.

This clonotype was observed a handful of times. The CDR3 is CSARRSSYNSPLHF. The CDR3 DNA reads as TGCAGTGCTAGACGCAGCTCCTATAATTCACCCCTCCACTTT. This chain connects TRBV20-1 to TRBJ1-6, with unresolved D. Germline loops: CDR1 DFQATT, CDR2 SNEGSKA (reference sequence). CDR3 length equals 14 residues. The V and J ends lost 2 bases and 0 bases respectively, with 5 bases between them.

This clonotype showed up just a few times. CDR3 in DNA: TGTGCCAGCAGCTCAAGGGGGACAGCCACTGAAGCTTTCTTT. Residues: CASSSRGTATEAFF. The gene calls are TRBV5-5 and TRBJ1-1, with TRBD1 matching 7 bases. The trim removed 3 bases at V and 4 bases at J, leaving 6 bases unmatched. Looked up from germline, CDR1 is SGHKS and CDR2 is YYEKEE (reference sequence). This CDR3 is 14 amino acids long.

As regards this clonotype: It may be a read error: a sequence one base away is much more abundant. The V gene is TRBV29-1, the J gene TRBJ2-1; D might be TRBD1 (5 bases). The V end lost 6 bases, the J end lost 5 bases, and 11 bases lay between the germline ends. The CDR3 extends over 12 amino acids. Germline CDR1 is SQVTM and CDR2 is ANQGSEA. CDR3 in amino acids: CSVLETDNEQFF. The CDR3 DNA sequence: TGCAGCGTCCTAGAGACAGACAATGAGCAGTTCTTC.

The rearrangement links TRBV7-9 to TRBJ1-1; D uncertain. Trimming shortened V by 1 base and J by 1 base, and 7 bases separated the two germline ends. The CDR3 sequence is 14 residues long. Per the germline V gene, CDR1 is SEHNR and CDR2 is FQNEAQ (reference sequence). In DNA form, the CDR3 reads TGTGCCAGCAGCTTAGAGATACCGAACACTGAAGCTTTCTTT. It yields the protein CASSLEIPNTEAFF. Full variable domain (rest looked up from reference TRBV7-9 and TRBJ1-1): DTGVSQNPRHKITKRGQNVTFRCDPISEHNRLYWYRQTLGQGPEFLTYFQNEAQLEKSRLLSDRFSAERPKGSFSTLEIQRTEQGDSAMYLCASSLEIPNTEAFFGQGTRLTVV.